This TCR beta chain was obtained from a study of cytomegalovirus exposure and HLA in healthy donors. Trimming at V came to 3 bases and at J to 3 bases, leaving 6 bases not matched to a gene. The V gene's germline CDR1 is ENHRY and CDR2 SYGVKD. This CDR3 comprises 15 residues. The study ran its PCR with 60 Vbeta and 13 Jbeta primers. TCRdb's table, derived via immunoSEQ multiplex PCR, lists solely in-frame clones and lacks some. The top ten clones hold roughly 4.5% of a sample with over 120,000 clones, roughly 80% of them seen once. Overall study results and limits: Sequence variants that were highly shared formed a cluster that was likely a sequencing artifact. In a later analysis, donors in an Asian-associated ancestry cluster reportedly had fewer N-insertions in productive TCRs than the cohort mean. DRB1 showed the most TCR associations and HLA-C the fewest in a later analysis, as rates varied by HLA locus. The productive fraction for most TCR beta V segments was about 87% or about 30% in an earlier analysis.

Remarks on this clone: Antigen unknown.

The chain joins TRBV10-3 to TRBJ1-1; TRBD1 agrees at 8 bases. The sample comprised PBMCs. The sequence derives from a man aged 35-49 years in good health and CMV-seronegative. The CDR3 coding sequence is TGTGCCATCAGTGACGGACAGGGTCTTGACACTGAAGCTTTCTTT. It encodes CAISDGQGLDTEAFF.